Given below is one T cell receptor (beta chain) in context. There is no known antigen for this receptor. Qualities for individual bases were not recorded, and no much larger clone is one base off. Taken from cysteine to phenylalanine, the CDR3 has 15 residues. Just CDR3 DNA is preserved here, 45 bases in frame from base 1. Trimming takes 3 bases from V and 1 base from J, and the germline ends sit 10 bases apart. The germline V gene gives CDR1 as MGHRA and CDR2 as YSYEKL. TCRdb names Illumina NovaSeq 6000 as the instrument used. Synthesis of TCR cDNA relied on 5'RACE template switching, a step that introduced a universal primer site along with unique molecular identifiers. Priming for cDNA synthesis came from both the TCR alpha and TCR beta constant segments. Libraries were amplified in two PCR steps, with sample barcodes and sequencing adapters added in the second step. Libraries were sequenced on Illumina HiSeq 2500 (2x100 bp) or NovaSeq (2x150 bp). As for the authors' bioinformatics: Demultiplexing of reads and collapsing into UMI consensus sequences were performed with MIGEC, and V(D)J alignment was carried out with MiXCR. Clonotypes responding to the vaccine were identified with edgeR on replicate PBMC samples, with the criteria of FDR below 0.01 and a log2 fold change above 5 up to day 15. Each bulk clonotype received a CD4 or CD8 identity based on whether the sequenced CD4 or CD8 repertoire contained that clonotype at higher abundance. TCRdb took the public reads, trimmed them with fastp at Q25, ran MiXCR for clone calling and kept in-frame beta chains. Rows with one shared CDR3 protein collapse into an entry with the most common genes and DNA. TCRdb's processing, not the authors' own work, is the source of the V and J calls. The sample table lists roughly 330,000 distinct CDR3 sequences, approximately 4% of them with a count of one. The ten largest account for 20% to 25% of the sample.

These data originate in a study of T cells after yellow fever vaccination (dated by TCRdb to the late 2010s). For context, the study as a whole: The SMART-Seq v4 Ultra Low Input RNA kit was used to prepare libraries from fractions with low cell numbers. Two healthy male donors made up the cohort, one aged 18 to 29 years and the other aged 30 to 40 years. Blood was collected at multiple timepoints before and after primary and secondary immunization, and bulk PBMC replicates and cell subsets were isolated. To follow T-cell clones before and after primary and booster YFV17D yellow fever vaccination, bulk TCR alpha and beta repertoires were sequenced over time. Points the paper makes about the study in general: The study included only a couple of donors, which limits how far the findings can be generalized. A small fraction of clonotypes appeared in both the CD4 and CD8 compartments, likely as a result of convergent recombination. Most clones expanded after primary vaccination were re-detected after the booster (96% of CD4 and more than 70% of CD8), suggesting broad memory maintenance. Computational filtering was needed because FACS-sorted repertoires could contain abundant contaminating clonotypes from the bulk population. The secondary T-cell response was found to be weaker but faster than the primary response, with a peak reached on day 5 rather than on day 15.

The treatment or condition label for this specimen denotes: live attenuated yellow fever vaccine strain. Two biological replicates of bulk PBMCs were collected at each blood-draw timepoint. PBMCs were isolated from peripheral blood using a standard Ficoll-Paque protocol. TriZol was used to extract RNA from bulk PBMCs, from CD4 and CD8 fractions, and from dextramer-positive and dextramer-negative fractions. This TCR was sampled from a man between 18 and 29 years old who received the YFV17D yellow fever vaccine. This material consisted of PBMCs, taken 5 days after the yellow fever booster vaccination. Recombination joined TRBV4-1 with TRBJ1-3; the D gene identity is not certain. At the DNA level, the sequence is TGCGCCAGCAGCCAGCACGCGCTATCTGGAAACACCATATATTTT. This codes for CASSQHALSGNTIYF.